Given below is one T cell receptor beta chain in context. Its antigen remains unknown. This sample is part of a study of response to subunit inactivated influenza vaccine. The study's findings and limits: That few new T cells are recruited by each seasonal influenza vaccination was the authors' suggestion.

TCRdb reprocessed the RT-PCR reads with MiXCR, giving one entry per CDR3 protein. This sample has about 780,000 distinct CDR3 sequences, with roughly 20% found just once. Germline CDR1 and CDR2: ENHRY and SYGVKD. The J segment lost 4 bases and the V segment lost 4 bases, leaving 4 bases of the junction unmatched. This CDR3 has 14 amino acids. The sequenced sample was PBMCs from blood, obtained 5 days after vaccination. This sequence joins TRBV10-3 and TRBJ2-5, with 9 bases fitting TRBD2. The origin of this receptor is a man aged 45-60 years who received an inactivated influenza vaccine. The CDR3 loop reads CAISGTSEGETQYF. The CDR3, as DNA: TGTGCCATCAGTGGGACTAGCGAGGGAGAGACCCAGTACTTC.